This TCR beta chain was recovered during a study of OX40 agonist ivuxolimab in advanced cancers. The CDR3 totals 13 residues. Between the trimmed V and J ends, which lost 1 base and 8 bases, there was a span of 11 bases. Germline CDR1 and CDR2: SGHTA and FQGNSA. The table came from immunoSEQ multiplex PCR; TCRdb's copy has only in-frame clones and leaves some out. The sample carries around 100,000 clones, nearly 90% recorded once. This clonotype was sampled from an adult with an advanced solid tumor such as melanoma, head and neck, liver or kidney cancer. J is TRBJ1-2 and V is TRBV7-2; TRBD1 might be the D (6 bases). Material: CD4+ or CD8+ T cells sorted from blood, obtained in a trial of the OX40 agonist ivuxolimab. As DNA, the CDR3 is TGTGCCAGCAGCTTAGGTTGGGGGCTGGGCTACACCTTC. This encodes CASSLGWGLGYTF.